This entry describes one TCR beta chain. As yet, its antigen is unknown. The CDR3 has 15 residues. The J segment lost 4 bases and the V segment lost 6 bases, leaving 6 bases of the junction unmatched. CDR1 and CDR2 from the germline V gene are MDHEN and SYDVKM. This record belongs to a study of OX40 agonist ivuxolimab in advanced cancers. Autoimmune disease history or systemic immunosuppression excluded patients. Baseline, cycle 4 day 1, and cycle 7 day 1 were the blood sampling points. Study-wide results and limits: Expanded peripheral T cell antigen specificity was not determined.

Clones were sequenced by immunoSEQ multiplex PCR, and TCRdb holds only the in-frame ones, with some missing. The sample has around 26,000 clones; about 86% are singletons. The specimen was CD4+ or CD8+ T cells sorted from blood, collected in a trial of the OX40 agonist ivuxolimab. The sequence was collected from an adult with an advanced solid tumor such as melanoma, head and neck, liver or kidney cancer. J is TRBJ2-1 and V is TRBV28, with TRBD2 identical over 10 bases. For the CDR3, the DNA is TGTGCCAGCAGGCCCGGGACTAGCGCGTACAATGAGCAGTTCTTC. This sequence encodes CASRPGTSAYNEQFF.